One and the same sample provided the 30 T cell receptor beta chains below, sequenced in a study of blood T cell repertoires in COVID-19. Assay: immunoSEQ multiplex PCR; the TCRdb copy retains only in-frame clones and omits some. The table records about 230,000 clones, approximately 80% of them present only once. Sequenced sample: peripheral blood. The receptors here all came from a woman in her 50s with acute or convalescent COVID-19.

The chain recombines TRBV5-1 with TRBJ1-1; D unclear. Per germline, CDR1 SGHRS and CDR2 YFSETQ. Trimming pared 3 bases from V and 3 bases from J, leaving 9 bases between. This CDR3 is built from 13 residues. The DNA for the CDR3 is TGCGCCAGCAGCTCGAGGGATTACACTGAAGCTTTCTTT. Encoded protein: CASSSRDYTEAFF.

For this clone: This could be a read error, since a much larger clone is one nucleotide away. This sequence joins TRBV7-2 and TRBJ2-7; 13 bases are a match to TRBD2. This CDR3 has 14 residues. V lost 4 bases, J lost 3 bases, and 0 bases stayed unmatched. Germline CDR1 reads SGHTA; CDR2 reads FQGNSA. This CDR3 is CASSWTSGSYEQYF. The CDR3 nucleotides read TGTGCCAGCAGCTGGACTAGCGGGAGCTACGAGCAGTACTTC.

The table lists this clone with a few counts. The chain joins TRBV5-1 to TRBJ1-1; 7 bases match TRBD1. Germline CDR1 is SGHRS and CDR2 is YFSETQ. Losses at the gene ends were 2 bases for V and 4 bases for J; bases not matched to a gene: 5. The CDR3 consists of 14 residues. The CDR3 reads CASSLRQGGTEAFF. The CDR3 DNA sequence: TGCGCCAGCAGCTTACGTCAGGGGGGCACTGAAGCTTTCTTT.

The chain is built from TRBV19 and TRBJ2-5, with D possibly matching TRBD2 (6 bases). Germline values: CDR1 LNHDA, CDR2 SQIVND (reference sequence). V lost 4 bases and J lost 5, with 8 bases in between. The length of the CDR3 is 12 residues. CDR3 coding DNA: TGTGCCAGTAGTACAGGGAGGGAGACCCAGTACTTC. The encoded protein is CASSTGRETQYF.

The chain carries TRBV11-2 and TRBJ2-2, with a weak D call TRBD2 (5 bases). V was shortened by 1 base and J by 6 bases, with 9 bases between the two germline ends. Germline loops: CDR1 SGHAT, CDR2 FQNNGV. The CDR3 has 14 residues. CDR3 nucleotides: TGTGCCAGCAGCTTAGTTGAGGAGGCCGGGGAGCTGTTTTTT. It codes for CASSLVEEAGELFF.

The V and J genes are TRBV3-1 (or the pseudogene TRBV3-2) and TRBJ2-7; no clear D. The CDR3 loop spans 14 amino acids. Germline V CDR1 and CDR2: LGHDT, YNNKEL (reference sequence). Between the trimmed V and J ends, which lost 1 base and 1 base, there was a span of 8 bases. Here the CDR3 DNA reads TGTGCCAGCAGCCAAGCGAAAGCTTCCTACGAGCAGTACTTC. Protein product: CASSQAKASYEQYF.

This clone appeared many times. The CDR3 is CASSLATQGIAGELFF. For the CDR3, the DNA is TGTGCCAGCAGCTTAGCGACCCAGGGAATTGCCGGGGAGCTGTTTTTT. This rearrangement joins TRBV7-8 to TRBJ2-2; D perhaps matches TRBD1 (5 bases). Germline CDR1 reads SGHVS; CDR2 reads FQNEAQ. With 0 bases removed from V and 6 bases from J, the gap between germline ends came to 14 bases. This CDR3 has 16 amino acids.

This clone was detected only once. This sequence joins TRBV7-9 and TRBJ2-7, with D possibly being TRBD2 (6 bases). Germline V gives CDR1 SEHNR, CDR2 FQNEAQ (reference sequence). The CDR3 has 12 amino acids. V lost 4 bases and J lost 6, with 10 bases in between. CDR3 sequence reads: CASSSQGGEQYF. The CDR3 DNA sequence: TGTGCCAGCAGCTCCCAGGGAGGCGAGCAGTACTTC.

The gene calls are TRBV7-9 and TRBJ2-7; D uncertain. The V and J ends lost 4 bases and 6 bases respectively, with 7 bases between them. The CDR3 consists of 11 residues. In germline, CDR1 is SEHNR, CDR2 FQNEAQ (reference sequence). As DNA, the CDR3 is TGTGCCAGCAGCTCCTCCCGCGAGCAGTACTTC. It is translated as CASSSSREQYF.

The rearrangement joins TRBV19 to TRBJ1-2, with D unclear. Germline V gene sequence: CDR1 LNHDA, CDR2 SQIVND (reference sequence). This CDR3 has 15 residues. Trimming shortened V by 3 bases and J by 4 bases, and 15 bases separated the two germline ends. DNA for the CDR3: TGTGCCAGTAGTATCGCGGTGAAAGACCCCTATGGCTACACCTTC. Its protein is CASSIAVKDPYGYTF. Full variable domain (remainder filled in from reference TRBV19 and TRBJ1-2): DGGITQSPKYLFRKEGQNVTLSCEQNLNHDAMYWYRQDPGQGLRLIYYSQIVNDFQKGDIAEGYSVSREKKESFPLTVTSAQKNPTAFYLCASSIAVKDPYGYTFGSGTRLTVV.

The J gene is TRBJ1-1, the V gene TRBV5-1, with 8 bases that match TRBD1. Germline-derived CDR1 and CDR2 are SGHRS and YFSETQ. With V trimmed by 1 base and J by 3 bases, 2 bases remained unmatched. The CDR3 sequence is 14 residues long. DNA for the CDR3: TGCGCCAGCAGCTTGACAGGGGGGCACACTGAAGCTTTCTTT. Amino acid sequence: CASSLTGGHTEAFF.

This clone was detected only once. V and J are TRBV18 and TRBJ2-1; 7 nucleotides line up with TRBD1. The CDR3 covers 14 residues. V was clipped by 4 bases and J by 5 bases; unmatched bases: 5. The V gene's germline CDR1 is KGHSH and CDR2 LQKENI. DNA of the CDR3: TGTGCCAGCTCACGGGACAGCGGAGACAATGAGCAGTTCTTC. It yields the protein CASSRDSGDNEQFF.

The chain has TRBV29-1 and TRBJ2-7; D possibly corresponds to TRBD1 (6 bases). The germline V gene has CDR1 SQVTM and CDR2 ANQGSEA. The ends were cut back, 7 bases at V and 4 bases at J, with 17 bases in the middle. The CDR3 length is 13 residues. CDR3 loop: CSATDSGVYEQYF. DNA for the CDR3: TGCAGCGCTACGGACAGTGGAGTGTACGAGCAGTACTTC.

The chain employs TRBV7-9 and TRBJ2-7; no reliable D call. Germline V gives CDR1 SEHNR, CDR2 FQNEAQ (reference sequence). Trimming shortened V by 1 base and J by 7 bases, and 14 bases separated the two germline ends. CDR3 length equals 14 residues. The CDR3 reads CASSLGDTVSEQYF. The CDR3 DNA reads as TGTGCCAGCAGCTTAGGTGACACGGTCAGTGAGCAGTACTTC.

Comments on this clone: At the DNA level, this CDR3 is encoded by other sequences in the same sample as well. The chain uses TRBV19 and TRBJ1-1; tentatively, D is TRBD1 (6 bases). The length of the CDR3 is 13 residues. Per the germline V gene, CDR1 is LNHDA and CDR2 is SQIVND (reference sequence). Trimming stripped 5 bases from V and 1 base from J, with 8 bases between. The CDR3, as DNA: TGTGCCAGTAGTCCACAGGGGAACACTGAAGCTTTCTTT. This sequence encodes CASSPQGNTEAFF.

V is TRBV4-1 and J is TRBJ1-1; D gene ambiguous. This CDR3 has 16 amino acids. Trimming removed 4 bases at V and 5 bases at J, with 20 bases between. Germline V gives CDR1 MGHRA, CDR2 YSYEKL. CDR3 protein: CASSLLPLTGGTEAFF. The CDR3 DNA is TGCGCCAGCAGCCTCCTCCCCCTGACGGGAGGGACTGAAGCTTTCTTT.

A word on this clone: The germline gene is not matched at one end of the junction; a read error may be the cause. J is TRBJ1-2 and V is TRBV6-5; TRBD1 aligns across 9 bases. Per germline, CDR1 MNHEY and CDR2 SVGAGI. This CDR3 region has 14 residues. CDR3 sequence reads: CASRGDRAVYRYTF. CDR3 sequence (DNA): TGTGCCAGCAGGGGGGACAGGGCAGTCTATCGCTACACCTTC.

Note on this clone: This specimen includes other DNA sequences encoding the same CDR3. This rearrangement joins TRBV20-1 to TRBJ1-1; a weak D match, TRBD1 (5 bases). The CDR3 covers 12 residues. V gave up 3 bases and J gave up 5 bases, with 10 bases separating them. From germline, CDR1 is DFQATT and CDR2 SNEGSKA (reference sequence). As DNA, the CDR3 is TGCAGTGCTAGTTCAGGGAATACTGAAGCTTTCTTT. It translates to CSASSGNTEAFF.

CDR3 DNA sequence: TGTGCCAGTAGTATTGGTACAGCCAACAATGAGCAGTTCTTC. This sequence encodes CASSIGTANNEQFF. The chain combines TRBV19 with TRBJ2-1; D remains unclear. V was shortened by 3 bases and J by 5 bases, with 11 bases between the two germline ends. The CDR3 covers 14 residues. From germline, CDR1 is LNHDA and CDR2 SQIVND (reference sequence).

Regarding this clone: The sample has other DNA sequences that encode this CDR3 too. The V gene is TRBV19, the J gene TRBJ1-2; 9 nucleotides match TRBD1. The CDR3 covers 14 residues. CDR1 is LNHDA and CDR2 is SQIVND in the germline V gene (reference sequence). Trimming cost V 4 bases and J 2 bases; bases outside gene matches: 2. The CDR3 coding sequence is TGTGCCAGTAGTACAACAGGGGGCAACTATGGCTACACCTTC. Encoded protein: CASSTTGGNYGYTF.

V usage is TRBV16 and J usage is TRBJ2-7; tentatively, D is TRBD2 (6 bases). The V end was cut by 2 bases, the J end by 5 bases, with 16 bases between. From germline, CDR1 is KGHSY and CDR2 FQNENV. The CDR3 spans 15 residues. CDR3 region: CASSQQIRSGDEQYF. The CDR3 DNA reads TGTGCCAGCAGCCAACAAATTCGTTCGGGGGACGAGCAGTACTTC.

This chain links TRBV11-2 with TRBJ1-2, with 8 bases matching TRBD1. Germline CDR1 SGHAT, CDR2 FQNNGV. CDR3 length: 15 residues. V lost 5 bases and J lost 8; bases outside the gene matches: 13. The CDR3 sequence is CASSTLRGRSQGYTF. CDR3 coding DNA: TGTGCCAGCAGCACACTCAGGGGGCGTTCTCAGGGCTACACCTTC.

The genes are TRBV5-1 and TRBJ2-5; D possibly corresponds to TRBD2 (7 bases). This CDR3 has 16 amino acids. V was trimmed by 4 bases and J by 2 bases, leaving 18 bases between them. CDR1 and CDR2 from the germline V gene are SGHRS and YFSETQ. In nucleotides, the CDR3 is TGCGCCAGCAGCCTCAGGACTAGGGGGGGACAAGAGACCCAGTACTTC. It specifies CASSLRTRGGQETQYF.

The chain is built from TRBV6-5 and TRBJ1-1, with D perhaps TRBD1 (6 bases). Germline V gives CDR1 MNHEY, CDR2 SVGAGI. Trimming took off 6 bases at V and 1 base at J, with 12 bases between the two ends. This CDR3 spans 14 amino acids. CDR3 DNA sequence: TGTGCCAGCAGGAAACAGGGTTCGAACACTGAAGCTTTCTTT. Encoded protein: CASRKQGSNTEAFF.

The genes are TRBV7-2 and TRBJ2-1; 12 bases agree with TRBD2. V shed 1 base, J shed 8 bases, and the junction held 6 bases outside the gene matches. The CDR3 loop spans 16 amino acids. Germline assignment: CDR1 SGHTA and CDR2 FQGNSA. The CDR3 DNA follows: TGTGCCAGCAGCTTAGTTGGACTAGCGGGATCTTATGAGCAGTTCTTC. Translating gives CASSLVGLAGSYEQFF.

The J gene is TRBJ2-3, the V gene TRBV5-1, with D uncertain. The CDR3 is 14 residues long. Between the trimmed V and J ends, which lost 4 bases and 3 bases, there was a span of 12 bases. Germline V gives CDR1 SGHRS, CDR2 YFSETQ. This CDR3 reads CASSPYPGTDTQYF. DNA of the CDR3: TGCGCCAGCAGCCCCTACCCCGGGACAGATACGCAGTATTTT.

The CDR3 reads CASSRRTGFQVEQYF. Written as DNA, the CDR3 is TGTGCCAGCAGCCGCAGGACAGGGTTTCAGGTCGAGCAGTACTTC. This chain uses TRBV7-7 with TRBJ2-7; 8 bases are a match to TRBD1. V was pared by 5 bases and J by 6 bases, with 12 bases of the junction left unmatched. CDR1 SSHAT and CDR2 FNYEAQ come from the germline V gene (reference sequence). This CDR3 spans 15 amino acids. Full variable domain (rest looked up from reference TRBV7-7 and TRBJ2-7): GAGVSQSPRYKVTKRGQDVTLRCDPISSHATLYWYQQALGQGPEFLTYFNYEAQPDKSGLPSDRFSAERPEGSISTLTIQRTEQRDSAMYRCASSRRTGFQVEQYFGPGTRLTVT.

V is TRBV13 and J is TRBJ2-7; TRBD2 matches at 13 bases. The V gene's germline CDR1 is PRHDT and CDR2 FYEKMQ (reference sequence). CDR3 length: 17 residues. Trimming took 4 bases from V and 6 from J; bases not matched to a gene: 12. CDR3 DNA sequence: TGTGCCAGCAGCTCGGCGGCAGAGGGACTAGCGGGGACCGAGCAGTACTTC. This translates into CASSSAAEGLAGTEQYF.

This sequence joins TRBV23-1 and TRBJ1-1; D is possibly TRBD1 (5 bases). TRBV23-1 is noted as an ORF with a role that remains uncertain. V lost 7 bases and J 8 bases, leaving 17 bases between the germline ends. The CDR3 has 13 residues. CDR3 nucleotide sequence: TGCGCCAGCATCTCCCCTGATAGACAGGAAGCTTTCTTT. The encoded protein is CASISPDRQEAFF.

V is TRBV4-1 and J is TRBJ2-7; TRBD2 matches 7 bases. This CDR3 comprises 15 residues. Germline trimming cut 1 base from V and 2 bases from J; bases unmatched to any gene: 5. CDR1 is MGHRA and CDR2 is YSYEKL in the germline V gene. This CDR3 reads CASSQVVAGAYEQYF. DNA for the CDR3: TGCGCCAGCAGCCAAGTTGTTGCGGGGGCCTACGAGCAGTACTTC.